These 19 T cell receptor beta chains came from one sample sequenced in a study of T cell repertoires in cytomegalovirus infection. TCRdb processed the reads anew with MiXCR; each CDR3 protein has one entry. Of approximately 73,000 distinct CDR3 sequences in the sample, around 42% were seen once. Which antigens these TCRs recognize remains unknown. The specimen comprised CD8+ T cells from cultured PBMCs, sampled from culture after CMV antigen stimulation. Receptor source: a human donor in good health (CMV status not recorded). Some clones in this sample may be carry-over from other donors' samples.

Ten or more counts support this clonotype. The chain employs TRBV7-6 and TRBJ2-5; D not resolved. In germline, CDR1 is SGHVS, CDR2 FNYEAQ. The CDR3 totals 13 residues. V lost 0 bases and J 5 bases, leaving 7 bases between the germline ends. The CDR3 nucleotides are TGTGCCAGCAGCTTAGCGTGGGCGGAGACCCAGTACTTC. The encoded protein is CASSLAWAETQYF. The full variable domain, with the rest looked up from reference TRBV7-6 and TRBJ2-5, is GAGVSQSPRYKVTKRGQDVALRCDPISGHVSLYWYRQALGQGPEFLTYFNYEAQQDKSGLPNDRFSAERPEGSISTLTIQRTEQRDSAMYRCASSLAWAETQYFGPGTRLLVL.

V and J are TRBV6-2 or TRBV6-3 and TRBJ2-5, with D possibly matching TRBD2 (5 bases). The CDR3 runs 15 residues. Per the germline V gene, CDR1 is MNHEY and CDR2 is SVGEGT. Between the trimmed V and J ends, which lost 6 bases and 5 bases, there was a span of 19 bases. The CDR3 region has the DNA TGTGCCAGCAGCCAAAGCGGAGGCGTCGGCGAGACCCAGTACTTC. Protein product: CASSQSGGVGETQYF.

V is TRBV4-1 and J is TRBJ1-1; D gene unclear. V was cut by 0 bases and J by 0 bases, with 14 bases left in between. Germline assignment: CDR1 MGHRA and CDR2 YSYEKL. This CDR3 contains 17 residues. The CDR3 loop reads CASSQDELAGMNTEAFF. The CDR3 DNA reads TGCGCCAGCAGCCAAGATGAATTGGCGGGAATGAACACTGAAGCTTTCTTT.

The chain has TRBV14 and TRBJ2-3; TRBD1 matches 9 bases. This CDR3 contains 15 residues. Germline assignment: CDR1 SGHDN and CDR2 FVKESK. V lost 4 bases and J lost 1; bases outside the gene matches: 3. DNA of the CDR3: TGTGCCAGCAGCCCCCGGGACAGGGGCACAGATACGCAGTATTTT. Amino acid sequence: CASSPRDRGTDTQYF.

The rearrangement uses TRBV12-3 or TRBV12-4 and TRBJ1-2, with 7 bases fitting TRBD1. With 5 bases clipped from V and 3 bases from J, the junction kept 6 bases outside the gene matches. CDR3 length: 14 residues. The CDR3 here is CASSPTGTDYGYTF. The CDR3 DNA reads TGTGCCAGCAGTCCCACCGGGACAGACTATGGCTACACCTTC.

V is TRBV28 and J is TRBJ2-7; 10 nucleotides align to TRBD1. Germline CDR1 reads MDHEN; CDR2 reads SYDVKM. Trimming removed 9 bases from V and 3 bases from J; junction bases left unmatched: 5. The CDR3 loop spans 13 amino acids. CDR3 coding DNA: TGTGCCAGTCGGGGGGACAGGGGCTACGAGCAGTACTTC. This sequence encodes CASRGDRGYEQYF.

This clonotype was recorded many times. V usage is TRBV28 and J usage is TRBJ1-2; no definite D call. V lost 4 bases, J lost 8 bases, and 14 bases lay in between. CDR1 MDHEN and CDR2 SYDVKM come from the germline V gene. The CDR3 runs 13 residues. The CDR3 protein is CASSSHGEEGYTF. The CDR3 DNA reads TGTGCCAGCAGTTCGCACGGCGAAGAGGGCTACACCTTC.

The V gene is TRBV4-1, the J gene TRBJ1-1; TRBD1 aligns across 9 bases. Losses at the gene ends were 4 bases for V and 8 bases for J; bases not matched to a gene: 17. CDR1 and CDR2 (germline): MGHRA, YSYEKL. This CDR3 has 17 amino acids. The CDR3 spells CASSRGTGFLEDAEAFF. DNA for the CDR3: TGCGCCAGCAGCCGAGGGACAGGGTTTCTCGAGGACGCCGAAGCTTTCTTT.

This clonotype came up a few times. The chain uses TRBV7-8 and TRBJ1-1; 9 nucleotides agree with TRBD1. Germline-derived CDR1 and CDR2 are SGHVS and FQNEAQ. The V segment lost 3 bases and the J segment 5 bases; nucleotides outside the gene matches: 7. The CDR3 totals 15 residues. The CDR3 DNA sequence: TGTGCCAGCAGCTTGGCCGGGACAGGGATAACTGAAGCTTTCTTT. Protein sequence: CASSLAGTGITEAFF.

The CDR3 sequence is CASSQDASGVSYEQYF. For the CDR3, the DNA is TGCGCCAGCAGCCAAGACGCGAGCGGGGTCTCCTACGAGCAGTACTTC. This chain joins TRBV4-3 and TRBJ2-7; 7 nucleotides match TRBD2. Germline CDR1 LGHNA, CDR2 YSLEER. This CDR3 is built from 16 residues. V gave up 0 bases and J gave up 0 bases; unmatched junction bases: 5.

This clonotype has a handful of counts. The chain combines TRBV7-8 with TRBJ2-1; 13 positions agree with TRBD2. CDR1 and CDR2 from the germline V gene are SGHVS and FQNEAQ. V lost 7 bases to trimming and J lost 12 bases; unmatched junction nucleotides: 12. CDR3 size: 15 residues. DNA for the CDR3: TGTGCCAGCACCTCAAGTTACCGGACTAGCGGGGGGCAGTTCTTC. Protein: CASTSSYRTSGGQFF.

This clonotype showed up just a few times. The chain has TRBV12-3 or TRBV12-4 and TRBJ1-1; possibly TRBD1 for D (5 bases). Trimming pared 5 bases from V and 0 bases from J, leaving 13 bases between. This CDR3 spans 15 amino acids. The CDR3 DNA follows: TGTGCCAGCAGTCCCCCGACAGCCATGAACACTGAAGCTTTCTTT. Translating it yields CASSPPTAMNTEAFF.

The chain carries TRBV11-2 and TRBJ2-3; tentative D call: TRBD1 (5 bases). CDR3 length equals 16 residues. Trimming left V 1 base short and J 2 bases short, with 13 bases between. CDR1 and CDR2 (germline): SGHAT, FQNNGV. In DNA, the CDR3 is TGTGCCAGCAGCTTAGGACCCCCAGGGAACACAGATACGCAGTATTTT. This sequence encodes CASSLGPPGNTDTQYF.

The chain links TRBV4-1 to TRBJ1-2; D gene uncertain. Germline lookup yields CDR1 MGHRA and CDR2 YSYEKL. V gave up 3 bases and J gave up 4 bases, with 15 bases separating them. The CDR3 runs to 15 residues. The CDR3 nucleotides are TGCGCCAGCAGCCATGGACCTTCCCGGAGCTATGGCTACACCTTC. It yields the protein CASSHGPSRSYGYTF.

The chain recombines TRBV6-2 or TRBV6-3 with TRBJ2-1; 7 bases align to TRBD1. The CDR3 runs to 15 residues. The V gene end was trimmed by 7 bases and the J gene end by 6 bases; junction bases not matched to a gene: 12. The germline V gene has CDR1 MNHEY and CDR2 SVGEGT. For the CDR3, the DNA is TGTGCCAGCAACCTGCCGGGACAGCGACCCAATGAGCAGTTCTTC. Translation gives CASNLPGQRPNEQFF.

In this sample, this clonotype is medium-sized. This chain connects TRBV4-1 to TRBJ2-7, with 7 bases matching TRBD1. Germline V lookup: CDR1 MGHRA, CDR2 YSYEKL. Germline trimming cut 1 base from V and 6 bases from J; bases unmatched to any gene: 9. The CDR3 has 15 residues. In DNA form, the CDR3 reads TGCGCCAGCAGCCAAGGTCCGGGACAGAGGACCGAGCAGTACTTC. Its translation is CASSQGPGQRTEQYF.

The chain couples TRBV7-3 to TRBJ1-1, with D perhaps matching TRBD1 (5 bases). The CDR3 has 14 amino acids. Germline V gives CDR1 SGHTA, CDR2 FQGTGA. V was clipped by 4 bases and J by 3 bases, with 12 bases between them. In nucleotides, the CDR3 is TGTGCCAGCAGCTCATCGGGGGACCACACTGAAGCTTTCTTT. This translates into CASSSSGDHTEAFF. Full variable domain (missing parts from reference TRBV7-3 and TRBJ1-1): GAGVSQTPSNKVTEKGKYVELRCDPISGHTALYWYRQSLGQGPEFLIYFQGTGAADDSGLPNDRFFAVRPEGSVSTLKIQRTERGDSAVYLCASSSSGDHTEAFFGQGTRLTVV.

CDR3 region: CASSLPAGTVKETQYF. In DNA form, the CDR3 reads TGTGCCAGCAGCCTGCCGGCCGGGACAGTCAAAGAGACCCAGTACTTC. The V call is TRBV7-9, the J call TRBJ2-5; 7 bases are a match to TRBD1. Germline V gives CDR1 SEHNR, CDR2 FQNEAQ (reference sequence). The CDR3 has 16 residues. Trimming removed 5 bases from V and 3 bases from J; junction bases left unmatched: 12.

This CDR3 reads CASSINQGAETQYF. DNA for the CDR3: TGTGCCAGCAGCATTAACCAGGGGGCAGAGACCCAGTACTTC. V is TRBV7-6 and J is TRBJ2-5; 8 bases align to TRBD1. Germline assignment: CDR1 SGHVS and CDR2 FNYEAQ. Losses at the gene ends were 5 bases for V and 4 bases for J; bases not matched to a gene: 6. The CDR3 loop spans 14 amino acids.